This T cell receptor (beta chain) is drawn from a study of shared clonotypes between healthy human individuals. Turning to the study itself: CD4 naive and memory got three plates each, CD8 naive two, CD8 memory one. Study-wide results and caveats: Between a handful of donors, naive CD4 clonotypes were shared at a level of about 5%. Estimated richness values were generally larger in naive subsets than in memory subsets.

Here immunoSEQ multiplex PCR was the method, and the copy in TCRdb shows in-frame clones only, minus some. The sample consists of 1,500,000 or so clones, roughly 96% of them appearing once. In the case of this clone: Its specificity is unknown.

Looked up from germline, CDR1 is KGHSH and CDR2 is LQKENI. Trimming took off 6 bases at V and 1 base at J, with 21 bases between the two ends. The CDR3 has 17 amino acids. The donor cohort consisted entirely of Caucasian adults residing in Nashville, Tennessee. Sample: naive CD4+ T cells sorted from blood. Noted subset: CD45RA+ positively selected. The receptor's source is a young man in good health. The chain joins TRBV18 to TRBJ2-5; a weak D match, TRBD2 (5 bases). The CDR3 is CASSRLGSGFIQETQYF. The CDR3 DNA sequence: TGTGCCAGCTCCCGCCTGGGGTCGGGATTTATCCAAGAGACCCAGTACTTC.